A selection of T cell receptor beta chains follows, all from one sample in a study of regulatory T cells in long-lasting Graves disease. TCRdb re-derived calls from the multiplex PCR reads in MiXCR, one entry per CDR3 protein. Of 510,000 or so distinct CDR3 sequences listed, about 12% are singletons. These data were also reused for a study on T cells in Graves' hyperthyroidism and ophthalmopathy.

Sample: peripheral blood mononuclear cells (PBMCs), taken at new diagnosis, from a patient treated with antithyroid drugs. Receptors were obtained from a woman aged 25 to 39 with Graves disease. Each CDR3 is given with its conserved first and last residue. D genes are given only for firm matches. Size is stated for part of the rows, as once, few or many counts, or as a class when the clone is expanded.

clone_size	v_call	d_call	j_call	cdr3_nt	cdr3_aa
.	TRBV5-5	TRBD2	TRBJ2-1	TGTGCCAGCAGCTTGGGGCTAGCGGCCACAAGCTCCTACAATGAGCAGTTCTTC	CASSLGLAATSSYNEQFF
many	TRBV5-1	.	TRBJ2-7	TGCGCCAGCAGCTTGATGTCAGGGACCAAAAGGAACTACGAGCAGTACTTC	CASSLMSGTKRNYEQYF
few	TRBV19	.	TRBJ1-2	TGTGCCAGTAGCCCCGGCGGGCAGGGAACTAACTATGGCTACACCTTC	CASSPGGQGTNYGYTF
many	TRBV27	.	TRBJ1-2	TGTGCCAGCAGTAGAAGGGAAACTAACTATGGCTACACCTTC	CASSRRETNYGYTF
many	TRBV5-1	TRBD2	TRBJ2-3	TGCGCCAGCAGCTTGCAGGGACTAGCGGGAGCAGATACGCAGTATTTT	CASSLQGLAGADTQYF
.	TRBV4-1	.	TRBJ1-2	TGCGCCAGCAGCCAAGATGCAGAGGACGGGGAGGGCTACACCTTC	CASSQDAEDGEGYTF
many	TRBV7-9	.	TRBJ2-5	TGTGCCAGCAGCTTAGCGTCTGTCAGACAAGAGACCCAGTACTTC	CASSLASVRQETQYF
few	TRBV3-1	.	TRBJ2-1	TGTGCCAGCAGCCAAGATCATGGCCGCAATGAGCAGTTCTTC	CASSQDHGRNEQFF
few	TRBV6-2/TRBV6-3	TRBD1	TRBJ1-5	TGTGCCAGCACCAGGACAGGGGCGGAGCCCCAGCATTTT	CASTRTGAEPQHF
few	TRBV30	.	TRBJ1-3	TGTGCCTGGAGTTGGCCGGGGAGCTCTGGAAACACCATATATTTT	CAWSWPGSSGNTIYF
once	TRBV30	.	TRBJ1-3	TGTGCCGGAAAGAAGGGCCACTCTGGAAACACCATATATTTT	CAGKKGHSGNTIYF
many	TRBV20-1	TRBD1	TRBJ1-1	TGCAGTGCTAGGGACACAGGGGGCGCAGGGCGTCCTGAAGCTTTCTTT	CSARDTGGAGRPEAFF
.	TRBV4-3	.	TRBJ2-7	TGCGCCAGCAGCCAAGGATACGGGACCTACTACGAGCAGTACTTC	CASSQGYGTYYEQYF
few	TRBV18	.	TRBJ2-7	TGTGCCAGCTCACCATATCGGCAGGGAAGCTCCTACGAGCAGTACTTC	CASSPYRQGSSYEQYF
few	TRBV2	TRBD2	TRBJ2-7	TGTGCCAGCAGCCGGACTAGCCACCTCTACGAGCAGTACTTC	CASSRTSHLYEQYF
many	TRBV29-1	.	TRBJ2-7	TGCAGCGTCATCAGGGGATCCGAGCAGTACTTC	CSVIRGSEQYF
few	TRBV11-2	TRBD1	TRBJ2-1	TGTGCCAGCATAAAACTGACAGGGGGGAATGAGCAGTTCTTC	CASIKLTGGNEQFF
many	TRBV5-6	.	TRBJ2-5	TGTGCCAGCAGCTTGCTCCGGGGGTTGAGAGAGACCCAGTACTTC	CASSLLRGLRETQYF
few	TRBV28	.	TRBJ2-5	TGTGCCAGCAGTCCCCTGGGCGTATACCAAGAGACCCAGTACTTC	CASSPLGVYQETQYF
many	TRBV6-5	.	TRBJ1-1	TGTGCCAGCAGTTACAGCAGGGGGAACACTGAAGCTTTCTTT	CASSYSRGNTEAFF
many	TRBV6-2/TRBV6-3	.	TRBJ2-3	TGTGCCAGCAGTGGCTCTAGAGGAGGAGGGACGGCTTTAGATACGCAGTATTTT	CASSGSRGGGTALDTQYF
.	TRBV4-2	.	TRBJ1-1	TGTGCCAGCAGCCAGGCCAATACCCCCGAAGCTTTCTTT	CASSQANTPEAFF
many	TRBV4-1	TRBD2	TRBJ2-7	TGCGCCAGCAGGTCCATGGGGAGCGGGAGATTGGAGCAGTACTTC	CASRSMGSGRLEQYF
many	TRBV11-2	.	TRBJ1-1	TGTGCCAGCAGCTTAAGCCAGAGTTACACTGAAGCTTTCTTT	CASSLSQSYTEAFF
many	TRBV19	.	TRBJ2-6	TGTGCCAGTAGTACAGGGGTCGCTCCGGGGGCCAACGTCCTGACTTTC	CASSTGVAPGANVLTF
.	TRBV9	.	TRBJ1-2	TGTGCCAGCAGCCCCCCGGGGGGCGCTAACTATGGCTACACCTTC	CASSPPGGANYGYTF
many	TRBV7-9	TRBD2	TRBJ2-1	TGTGCCAGCAGCCCTAGCGGGAGCAGGGTTAGGGAGCAGTTCTTC	CASSPSGSRVREQFF
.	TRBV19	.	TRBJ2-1	TGTGCCAGTAGTAAACTAGCACTTAGCTCCTACAATGAGCAGTTCTTC	CASSKLALSSYNEQFF
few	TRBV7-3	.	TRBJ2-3	TGTGCCAGCAGCTTGCAGGGGACCTCTGGCACAGATACGCAGTATTTT	CASSLQGTSGTDTQYF
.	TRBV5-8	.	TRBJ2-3	TGTGCCAGCAGCTTGCCGGGGGTGTCAGATACGCAGTATTTT	CASSLPGVSDTQYF
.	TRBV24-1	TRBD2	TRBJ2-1	TGTGCCACCACCACTACCGGGACTAGCGGTAACAATGAGCAGTTCTTC	CATTTTGTSGNNEQFF
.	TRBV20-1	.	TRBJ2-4	TGCAGTGCCCCTAGGGAATCGGCAGGCATTCAGTACTTC	CSAPRESAGIQYF
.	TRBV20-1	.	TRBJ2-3	TGCAGTGCTAGAAGGGCCCAGGGCGTAGGTACGCAGTATTTT	CSARRAQGVGTQYF
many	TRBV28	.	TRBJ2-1	TGTGCCAGCAGTTCCTTCTCAACGGCCAGCAATGAGCAGTTCTTC	CASSSFSTASNEQFF
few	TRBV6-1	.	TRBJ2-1	TGTGCCAGCAGTGAACATAGCGGCTCCTACAATGAGCAGTTCTTC	CASSEHSGSYNEQFF
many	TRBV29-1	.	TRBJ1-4	TGCAGCGTTGAGTGGCAGGAGGGCGAAAAACTGTTTTTT	CSVEWQEGEKLFF
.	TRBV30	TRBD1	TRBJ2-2	TGTGCCGTCTCTAGGGGGCCAAACGGGGAGCTGTTTTTT	CAVSRGPNGELFF
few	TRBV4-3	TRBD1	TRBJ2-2	TGCGCCAGCAGCCAAGACCCAACAGGGGATCGGACCGGGGAGCTGTTTTTT	CASSQDPTGDRTGELFF
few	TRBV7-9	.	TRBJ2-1	TGTGCCAGCAGCCAAGATGATGAGCAGTTCTTC	CASSQDDEQFF
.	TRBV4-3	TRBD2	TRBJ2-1	TGCGCCAGCAGCCAAGGTACTAGCGGACTCCTCAGCTCCTACAATGAGCAGTTCTTC	CASSQGTSGLLSSYNEQFF
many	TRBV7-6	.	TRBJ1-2	TGTGCCAGCAGCTTAGGTCGCGGGGGGCCGAATAGGGGAGAAAGTGGCTACACCTTC	CASSLGRGGPNRGESGYTF
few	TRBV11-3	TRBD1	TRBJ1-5	TGTGCCAGCAGCTTGTCAGGGGGCGAAGAGAATCAGCCCCAGCATTTT	CASSLSGGEENQPQHF
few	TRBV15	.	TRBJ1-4	TGTGCCACCAGCTTAAACAGGGCAGGGGCTAATGAAAAACTGTTTTTT	CATSLNRAGANEKLFF